The clone carrying this T cell receptor (beta chain) has at least ten counts. The antigen is undetermined. The data belong to a study of neurological immune-mediated disorders. Study results and caveats: The study found no CDR3 amino acid sequences shared by expanded clones across subjects, suggesting private repertoires in all groups.

Volunteers at a blood bank in Maryland, USA, were the healthy controls. V shed 6 bases and J 1 base; nucleotides not matched to a gene: 5. The germline CDR1 and CDR2 sequences are SEHNR and FQNEAQ (reference sequence). The CDR3 consists of 14 residues. The authors made cDNA by 5'RACE with 10-nucleotide random UMIs. TCRdb reanalysed the 5' RACE reads using MiXCR and keeps one entry per CDR3 protein. This sample has roughly 30,000 distinct CDR3 sequences; 5.5% to 7% occur once, and the top ten carry approximately 2.1%. The clonotype originates from a woman in her forties or fifties in good health. V and J are TRBV7-9 and TRBJ2-5; 7 bases line up with TRBD2. The sample comprised CD4+ T cells from blood. CDR3 in amino acids: CASSPGGTQETQYF. Written as DNA, the CDR3 is TGTGCCAGCAGTCCGGGAGGAACCCAAGAGACCCAGTACTTC.